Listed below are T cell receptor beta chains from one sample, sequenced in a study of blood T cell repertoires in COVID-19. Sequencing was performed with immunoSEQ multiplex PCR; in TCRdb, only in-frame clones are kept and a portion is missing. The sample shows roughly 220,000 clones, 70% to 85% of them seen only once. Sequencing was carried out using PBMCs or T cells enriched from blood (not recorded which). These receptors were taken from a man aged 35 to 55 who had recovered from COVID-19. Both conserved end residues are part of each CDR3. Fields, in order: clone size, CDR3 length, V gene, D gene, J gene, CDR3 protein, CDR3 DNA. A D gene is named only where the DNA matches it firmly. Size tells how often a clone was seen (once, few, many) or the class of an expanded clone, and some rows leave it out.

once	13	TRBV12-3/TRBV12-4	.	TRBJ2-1	CASTPPRSHEQFF	TGTGCCAGCACCCCCCCTAGATCCCATGAGCAGTTCTTC
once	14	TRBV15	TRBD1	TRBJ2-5	CATSSGTVQETQYF	TGTGCCACCAGCAGCGGGACAGTCCAAGAGACCCAGTACTTC
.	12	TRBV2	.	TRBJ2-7	CARSLPRDEQYF	TGTGCCAGAAGCCTCCCGCGCGACGAGCAGTACTTC
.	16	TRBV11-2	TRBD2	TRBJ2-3	CASSVRGRADADTQYF	TGTGCCAGCAGCGTACGCGGGAGGGCCGATGCAGATACGCAGTATTTT
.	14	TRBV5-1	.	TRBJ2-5	CASSLNGGQETQYF	TGCGCCAGCAGCCTGAATGGGGGGCAAGAGACCCAGTACTTC
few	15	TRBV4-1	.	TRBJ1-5	CASSQPGNRNQPQHF	TGCGCCAGCAGCCAACCAGGGAATCGCAATCAGCCCCAGCATTTT
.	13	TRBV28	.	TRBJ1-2	CASSSGEAHGYTF	TGTGCCAGCAGTTCCGGTGAAGCGCATGGCTACACCTTC
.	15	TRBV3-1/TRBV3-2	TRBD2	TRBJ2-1	CASSQDSGAYNEQFF	TGTGCCAGCAGCCAAGACAGCGGGGCCTACAATGAGCAGTTCTTC
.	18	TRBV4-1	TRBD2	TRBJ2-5	CASSQITSGSSGQETQYF	TGCGCCAGCAGCCAAATTACTAGCGGGAGCTCCGGCCAAGAGACCCAGTACTTC
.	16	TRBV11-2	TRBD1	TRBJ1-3	CASSFDLTGGENTIYF	TGTGCCAGCAGCTTCGACCTGACAGGGGGAGAAAACACCATATATTTT
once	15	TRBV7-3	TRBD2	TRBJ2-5	CASSKSGLDGETQYF	TGTGCCAGCAGCAAAAGTGGACTAGACGGGGAGACCCAGTACTTC
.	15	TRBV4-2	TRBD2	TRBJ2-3	CASRSGTSGADTQYF	TGTGCCAGCAGATCCGGGACTAGCGGGGCAGATACGCAGTATTTT
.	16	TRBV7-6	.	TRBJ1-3	CASSGWAGVGGNTIYF	TGTGCCAGCAGCGGCTGGGCCGGGGTGGGAGGAAACACCATATATTTT
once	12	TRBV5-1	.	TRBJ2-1	CASSFSGHEQFF	TGCGCCAGCAGCTTTAGCGGCCATGAGCAGTTCTTC
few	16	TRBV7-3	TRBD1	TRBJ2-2	CASSLGTGRNTGELFF	TGTGCCAGCAGCTTAGGGACAGGGAGGAACACCGGGGAGCTGTTTTTT
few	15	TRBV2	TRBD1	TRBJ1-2	CASSRDRGENYGYTF	TGTGCCAGCAGTAGGGACAGGGGGGAGAACTATGGCTACACCTTC
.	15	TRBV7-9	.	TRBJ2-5	CASSPAGRGKETQYF	TGTGCCAGCAGCCCCGCCGGTCGAGGGAAAGAGACCCAGTACTTC
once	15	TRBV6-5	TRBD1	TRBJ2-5	CASSYGTGPTETQYF	TGTGCCAGCAGTTACGGGACAGGGCCGACGGAGACCCAGTACTTC
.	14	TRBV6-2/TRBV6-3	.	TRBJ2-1	CASSYSGSLNEQFF	TGTGCCAGCAGTTACTCCGGGAGTCTAAATGAGCAGTTCTTC
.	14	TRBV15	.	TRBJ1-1	CATSRDITAGRAFF	TGTGCCACCAGCAGAGATATAACAGCGGGGAGAGCTTTCTTT
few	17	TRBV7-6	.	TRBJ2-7	CASSPNPRQGGAYEQYF	TGTGCCAGCAGCCCAAACCCCAGGCAAGGGGGGGCCTACGAGCAGTACTTC
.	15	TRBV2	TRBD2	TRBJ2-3	CASRAAGVVTDTQYF	TGTGCCAGCAGGGCCGCGGGGGTGGTCACAGATACGCAGTATTTT
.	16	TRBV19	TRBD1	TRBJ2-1	CASRKGTGWSYNEQFF	TGTGCCAGTAGAAAAGGGACAGGGTGGTCCTACAATGAGCAGTTCTTC
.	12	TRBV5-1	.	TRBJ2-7	CASSLDRAEQYF	TGCGCCAGCAGCTTGGACAGGGCCGAGCAGTACTTC
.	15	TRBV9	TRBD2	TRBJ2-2	CASSVGGRASGELFF	TGTGCCAGCAGCGTAGGAGGGAGGGCCTCCGGGGAGCTGTTTTTT
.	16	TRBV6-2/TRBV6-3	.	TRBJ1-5	CASSFDQGRGNQPQHF	TGTGCCAGCAGTTTTGATCAGGGCCGGGGCAATCAGCCCCAGCATTTT
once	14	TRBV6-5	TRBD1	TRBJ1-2	CASRNQGADYGYTF	TGTGCCAGCAGAAATCAGGGGGCGGACTATGGCTACACCTTC
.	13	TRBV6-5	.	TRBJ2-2	CASSYRSTGELFF	TGTGCCAGCAGTTACCGGTCCACCGGGGAGCTGTTTTTT
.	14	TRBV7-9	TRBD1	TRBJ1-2	CASSLGQGFYGYTF	TGTGCCAGCAGCTTAGGACAGGGGTTCTATGGCTACACCTTC
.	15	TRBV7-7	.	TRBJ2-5	CASSPDYSRAETQYF	TGTGCCAGCAGCCCTGACTACTCAAGAGCGGAGACCCAGTACTTC
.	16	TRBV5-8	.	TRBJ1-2	CASSLVPGRFVGGYTF	TGTGCCAGCAGCTTGGTTCCAGGGAGGTTCGTTGGTGGCTACACCTTC
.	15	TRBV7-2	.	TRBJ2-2	CASSLIGGHTGELFF	TGTGCCAGCAGCTTAATCGGGGGGCACACCGGGGAGCTGTTTTTT
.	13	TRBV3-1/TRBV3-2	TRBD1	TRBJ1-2	CASSHRTGKRYTF	TGTGCCAGCAGCCATAGGACAGGGAAAAGATACACCTTC
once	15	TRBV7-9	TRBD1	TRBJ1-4	CASSKPGTGNEKLFF	TGTGCCAGCAGCAAGCCCGGGACAGGGAATGAAAAACTGTTTTTT
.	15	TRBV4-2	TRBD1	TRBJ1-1	CASSLLDRGDTEAFF	TGTGCCAGCAGCCTTCTCGACAGGGGTGACACTGAAGCTTTCTTT
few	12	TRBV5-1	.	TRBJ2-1	CASSSLGGEQFF	TGCGCCAGCAGCTCCCTGGGGGGAGAGCAGTTCTTC
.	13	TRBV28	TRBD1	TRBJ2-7	CASRWDRGLEQYF	TGTGCCAGCAGATGGGACAGGGGGCTCGAGCAGTACTTC
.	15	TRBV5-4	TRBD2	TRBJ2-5	CASSQAGGGKETQYF	TGTGCCAGCAGCCAAGCGGGAGGGGGAAAAGAGACCCAGTACTTC
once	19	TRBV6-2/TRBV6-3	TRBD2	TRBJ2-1	CASSYYAGGSLTLYNEQFF	TGTGCCAGCAGTTACTATGCGGGGGGCTCCCTAACTCTCTACAATGAGCAGTTCTTC
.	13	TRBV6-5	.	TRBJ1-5	CASADQGNQPQHF	TGTGCCAGCGCAGACCAGGGAAACCAGCCCCAGCATTTT